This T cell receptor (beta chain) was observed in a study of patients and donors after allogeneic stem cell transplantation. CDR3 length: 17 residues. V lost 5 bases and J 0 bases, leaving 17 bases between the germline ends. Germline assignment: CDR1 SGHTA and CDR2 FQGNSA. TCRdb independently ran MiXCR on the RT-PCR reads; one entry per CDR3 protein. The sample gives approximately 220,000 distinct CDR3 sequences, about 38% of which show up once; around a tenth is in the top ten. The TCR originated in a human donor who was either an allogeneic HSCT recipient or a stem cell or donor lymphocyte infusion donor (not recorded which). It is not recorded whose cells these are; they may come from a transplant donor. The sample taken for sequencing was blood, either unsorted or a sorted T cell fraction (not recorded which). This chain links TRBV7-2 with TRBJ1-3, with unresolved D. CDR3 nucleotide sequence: TGTGCCAGCAGCCCCCGGCCCCAGGATCCCTCTGGAAACACCATATATTTT. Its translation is CASSPRPQDPSGNTIYF.